These 22 T cell receptor beta chains originate from one sample sequenced in a study of OX40 agonist ivuxolimab in advanced cancers. Sequenced by immunoSEQ multiplex PCR; TCRdb stores in-frame clones only, minus some. The profile covers about 83,000 clones, with roughly 84% appearing a single time and around 7.3% taken by the ten largest. Sequencing was performed on CD4+ or CD8+ T cells sorted from blood, taken in a trial of the OX40 agonist ivuxolimab. These receptors were collected from an adult with an advanced solid tumor such as melanoma, head and neck, liver or kidney cancer.

The chain carries TRBV4-2 and TRBJ1-5; D is ambiguous. The germline V gene has CDR1 LGHNA and CDR2 YNFKEQ. Trimming took 1 base from V and 0 from J, leaving 10 bases between them. CDR3 length: 16 amino acids. Written as DNA, the CDR3 is TGTGCCAGCAGCCAAGCGGTGACAACTAGCAATCAGCCCCAGCATTTT. This encodes CASSQAVTTSNQPQHF.

This sequence joins TRBV2 and TRBJ1-2; D is unclear. Trimming pared 3 bases from V and 4 bases from J, leaving 9 bases between. Germline loops: CDR1 SNHLY, CDR2 FYNNEI. This CDR3 has 13 residues. Here the CDR3 DNA reads TGTGCCAGCAGTGATAAGGGTCCCTATGGCTACACCTTC. Amino acid sequence: CASSDKGPYGYTF.

The V call is TRBV29-1, the J call TRBJ1-6; no definite D call. Germline V gene lookup returns CDR1 SQVTM and CDR2 ANQGSEA. Trimming took off 6 bases at V and 7 bases at J, with 16 bases between the two ends. The CDR3 extends over 14 amino acids. As DNA, the CDR3 is TGCAGCGTCCTGCCGGACGGAGGGAATTCACCCCTCCACTTT. Encoded protein: CSVLPDGGNSPLHF.

The chain carries TRBV9 and TRBJ2-7; tentatively, D is TRBD1 or TRBD2 (5 bases each). The CDR3 totals 15 residues. The germline CDR1 and CDR2 sequences are SGDLS and YYNGEE. Trimming took off 4 bases at V and 2 bases at J, with 16 bases between the two ends. The CDR3 DNA follows: TGTGCCAGCAGCCCCCAGGGAGATGGGCCCTACGAGCAGTACTTC. This encodes CASSPQGDGPYEQYF.

This chain links TRBV27 with TRBJ2-1; 12 positions agree with TRBD2. CDR1 MNHEY and CDR2 SMNVEV come from the germline V gene (reference sequence). This CDR3 region has 16 residues. Trimming removed 5 bases from V and 9 bases from J; junction bases left unmatched: 11. Written as DNA, the CDR3 is TGTGCCAGCAGTCTGCCCTTTACTAGCGGGAGGTTTGAGCAGTTCTTC. Amino acids: CASSLPFTSGRFEQFF.

The chain employs TRBV10-1 and TRBJ1-1; TRBD1 is a possible D gene (5 bases). The V gene lost 3 bases and the J gene lost 11 bases, with 22 bases spanning the gap. The V gene's germline CDR1 is WNHNN and CDR2 SYGVQD (reference sequence). This CDR3 is built from 15 residues. The CDR3 reads CASSERGPTGGDAFF. CDR3 bases: TGCGCCAGCAGTGAACGGGGACCCACCGGCGGAGACGCTTTCTTT.

V and J are TRBV30 and TRBJ1-5; perhaps TRBD1 as D (6 bases). This CDR3 contains 14 residues. In germline, CDR1 is GTSNPN, CDR2 SVGIG (reference sequence). V dropped 5 bases and J dropped 2 bases, with 13 bases sitting between them. The CDR3 DNA is TGTGCCTGGTCAAGGGGGGTGGGCAATCAGCCCCAGCATTTT. It is translated as CAWSRGVGNQPQHF.

The genes are TRBV9 and TRBJ1-1; the D gene is possibly TRBD1 (6 bases). This CDR3 is built from 14 residues. The V and J ends lost 8 bases and 7 bases respectively, with 21 bases between them. Germline V gene data show CDR1 as SGDLS and CDR2 as YYNGEE. CDR3 nucleotides: TGTGCCAGTTCACCAACGGGGGGGCCTATTGAAGCTTTCTTT. Amino acid sequence: CASSPTGGPIEAFF.

This chain uses TRBV7-2 with TRBJ2-7; TRBD1 aligns across 8 bases. The V and J ends lost 6 bases and 4 bases, in that order; junction bases with no gene match: 23. This CDR3 has 19 amino acids. Germline lookup yields CDR1 SGHTA and CDR2 FQGNSA. CDR3: CASSYRLLSGQGSGYEQYF. The CDR3 DNA is TGTGCCAGCAGTTATAGACTGCTTTCCGGACAGGGATCCGGATACGAGCAGTACTTC.

The chain combines TRBV7-8 with TRBJ1-3, with D perhaps TRBD1 (5 bases). V dropped 3 bases and J dropped 2 bases, with 14 bases sitting between them. Germline lookup yields CDR1 SGHVS and CDR2 FQNEAQ. This CDR3 has 16 residues. This chain's CDR3 is CASSLEGGTAGNTIYF. The DNA of the CDR3 is TGTGCCAGCAGCTTGGAGGGAGGGACGGCTGGAAACACCATATATTTT.

The rearrangement joins TRBV2 to TRBJ2-1; D perhaps matches TRBD1 (6 bases). The CDR3 has 14 residues. The germline V gene encodes CDR1 SNHLY and CDR2 FYNNEI. The V and J ends lost 2 bases and 6 bases respectively, with 11 bases between them. This CDR3 is CASSERTGPNEQFF. CDR3 DNA sequence: TGTGCCAGCAGTGAACGAACAGGGCCCAATGAGCAGTTCTTC.

The rearrangement uses TRBV11-3 and TRBJ2-7; 9 bases are shared with TRBD1. The CDR3 consists of 14 residues. Germline values: CDR1 SGHNT, CDR2 YENEEA. V was pared by 3 bases and J by 3 bases, with 3 bases of the junction left unmatched. CDR3 sequence reads: CASSFGTGNYEQYF. CDR3 sequence (DNA): TGTGCCAGCAGCTTCGGGACAGGGAACTACGAGCAGTACTTC. Variable domain in full (rest from reference TRBV11-3 and TRBJ2-7): EAGVVQSPRYKIIEKKQPVAFWCNPISGHNTLYWYLQNLGQGPELLIRYENEEAVDDSQLPKDRFSAERLKGVDSTLKIQPAELGDSAVYLCASSFGTGNYEQYFGPGTRLTVT.

V usage is TRBV5-1 and J usage is TRBJ2-7, with D possibly being TRBD1 or TRBD2 (5 bases each). V was shortened by 4 bases and J by 4 bases, with 18 bases between the two germline ends. This CDR3 is built from 15 residues. The germline CDR1 and CDR2 sequences are SGHRS and YFSETQ. The CDR3 region has the DNA TGCGCCAGCAGCGGCACCCCGGGACCCCAATACGAGCAGTACTTC. It encodes CASSGTPGPQYEQYF.

The V and J genes are TRBV30 and TRBJ2-7; 14 bases fit TRBD2. Germline V gene data show CDR1 as GTSNPN and CDR2 as SVGIG (reference sequence). CDR3 length equals 16 residues. The ends lost 2 bases at V and 4 bases at J; junction bases unmatched: 7. As DNA, the CDR3 is TGTGCCTGGAGTTCTCGACTAGCGGGAGGGGGATACGAGCAGTACTTC. Translating gives CAWSSRLAGGGYEQYF.

The chain links TRBV29-1 to TRBJ2-3, with D perhaps matching TRBD2 (5 bases). Deletions cut 5 bases from V and 5 bases from J, with 14 bases between. The length of the CDR3 is 13 residues. Germline V gene sequence: CDR1 SQVTM, CDR2 ANQGSEA. The CDR3 region is CSVRERERDTQYF. The CDR3 DNA reads as TGCAGCGTTAGAGAGAGGGAGAGAGATACGCAGTATTTT.

The chain carries TRBV6-1 and TRBJ2-5, with D hard to call. V dropped 1 base and J dropped 7 bases, with 10 bases sitting between them. The CDR3 sequence is 13 residues long. Germline values: CDR1 MNHNS, CDR2 SASEGT. The CDR3 coding sequence is TGTGCCAGCAGTGAAGGACCGCTGATGACCCAGTACTTC. This encodes CASSEGPLMTQYF.

The CDR3 protein is CASSEVVRSAGRLRYGYTF. In nucleotides, the CDR3 is TGTGCCAGCAGTGAAGTTGTCAGATCGGCGGGCAGACTACGGTATGGCTACACCTTC. V and J are TRBV6-1 and TRBJ1-2; D gene unclear. Germline V gene sequence: CDR1 MNHNS, CDR2 SASEGT. V lost 1 base and J lost 5, with 26 bases in between. The CDR3 runs 19 residues.

This clone appeared once. J is TRBJ1-4 and V is TRBV7-9; TRBD1 might be the D (5 bases). V lost 5 bases to trimming and J lost 4 bases, with 14 bases between them. The germline CDR1 and CDR2 sequences are SEHNR and FQNEAQ (reference sequence). The CDR3 runs to 15 residues. The CDR3, as DNA: TGTGCCAGCAGCCGCGGCGGGGCTGGTAATGAAAAACTGTTTTTT. Protein: CASSRGGAGNEKLFF.

The genes are TRBV19 and TRBJ2-5; TRBD2 matches 8 bases. Germline CDR1 is LNHDA and CDR2 is SQIVND (reference sequence). With 5 bases clipped from V and 4 bases from J, the junction kept 15 bases outside the gene matches. The CDR3 is 17 amino acids. The chain's CDR3 is CASSVRRGGLLPETQYF. The DNA of the CDR3 is TGTGCCAGTAGTGTACGTCGGGGGGGGCTTCTACCAGAGACCCAGTACTTC.

This chain links TRBV19 with TRBJ1-1, with TRBD1 identical over 9 bases. From germline, CDR1 is LNHDA and CDR2 SQIVND (reference sequence). Trimming took 5 bases from V and 9 from J; bases not matched to a gene: 10. The CDR3 is 14 amino acids. The CDR3 sequence: CASSFSKGTGKAFF. The DNA of the CDR3 is TGTGCCAGTAGTTTCTCAAAAGGGACAGGGAAAGCTTTCTTT.

The chain carries TRBV18 and TRBJ1-3; 9 bases align to TRBD1. The CDR3 sequence is 15 residues long. J lost 8 bases, V lost 2 bases, and 7 bases had no gene match. Germline V gene lookup returns CDR1 KGHSH and CDR2 LQKENI. This CDR3 reads CASSPAGQGMDTIYF. The CDR3 DNA reads TGTGCCAGCTCACCAGCGGGACAGGGTATGGACACCATATATTTT.

The V gene is TRBV15, the J gene TRBJ2-2; D uncertain. V was trimmed by 5 bases and J by 0 bases, leaving 7 bases between them. The CDR3 has 14 residues. Looked up from germline, CDR1 is LNHNV and CDR2 is YYDKDF (reference sequence). The CDR3 DNA is TGTGCCACCAGCCCCCGACCGAACACCGGGGAGCTGTTTTTT. Its protein product is CATSPRPNTGELFF.